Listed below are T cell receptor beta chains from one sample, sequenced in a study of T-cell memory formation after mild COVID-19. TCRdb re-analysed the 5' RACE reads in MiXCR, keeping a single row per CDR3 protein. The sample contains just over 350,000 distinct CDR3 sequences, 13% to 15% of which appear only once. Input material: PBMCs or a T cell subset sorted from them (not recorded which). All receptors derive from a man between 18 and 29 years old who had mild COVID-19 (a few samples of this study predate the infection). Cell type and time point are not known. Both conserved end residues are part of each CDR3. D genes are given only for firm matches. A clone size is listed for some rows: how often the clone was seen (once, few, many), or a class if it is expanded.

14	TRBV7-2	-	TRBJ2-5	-	CASSFGGFQETQYF	TGTGCCAGCAGCTTCGGGGGCTTCCAAGAGACCCAGTACTTC
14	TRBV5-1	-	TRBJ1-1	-	CASSLSNQGTEAFF	TGCGCCAGCAGCTTATCCAACCAGGGCACTGAAGCTTTCTTT
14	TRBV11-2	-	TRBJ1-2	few	CASSDGPRTEGYTF	TGTGCCAGCAGCGATGGGCCTCGGACGGAGGGCTACACCTTC
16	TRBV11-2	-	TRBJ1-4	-	CASSPRTGSPNEKLFF	TGTGCCAGCAGCCCCCGGACTGGTTCTCCTAATGAAAAACTGTTTTTT
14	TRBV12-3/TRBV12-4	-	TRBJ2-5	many	CASSLGRNQETQYF	TGTGCCAGCAGTTTAGGGAGAAACCAAGAGACCCAGTACTTC
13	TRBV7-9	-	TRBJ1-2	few	CASSSPPNYGYTF	TGTGCCAGCAGCTCGCCCCCTAACTATGGCTACACCTTC
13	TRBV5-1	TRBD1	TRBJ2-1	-	CASSVTGTDEQFF	TGCGCCAGCAGCGTGACAGGGACCGATGAGCAGTTCTTC
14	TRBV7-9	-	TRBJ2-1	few	CASSLGDAYNEQFF	TGTGCCAGCAGCTTAGGGGATGCGTACAATGAGCAGTTCTTC
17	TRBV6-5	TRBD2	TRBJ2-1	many	CASSEPTSGGYYNEQFF	TGTGCCAGCAGTGAACCGACTAGCGGGGGTTACTACAATGAGCAGTTCTTC
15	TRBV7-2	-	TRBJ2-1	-	CASSLTISSYNEQFF	TGTGCCAGCAGCTTGACCATTAGCTCCTACAATGAGCAGTTCTTC
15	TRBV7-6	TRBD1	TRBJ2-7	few	CASSLGTGGGYEQYF	TGTGCCAGCAGCTTAGGGACAGGGGGAGGCTACGAGCAGTACTTC
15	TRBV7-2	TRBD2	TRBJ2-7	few	CASSQSGGVGYEQYF	TGTGCCAGCAGCCAAAGCGGGGGGGTAGGCTACGAGCAGTACTTC
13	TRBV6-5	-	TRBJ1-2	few	CASSIGQIYGYTF	TGTGCCAGCAGCATAGGACAGATCTATGGCTACACCTTC
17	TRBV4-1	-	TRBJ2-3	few	CASRRVTANSSTDTQYF	TGCGCCAGCAGGCGAGTAACTGCGAACTCAAGCACAGATACGCAGTATTTT
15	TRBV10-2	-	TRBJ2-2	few	CASSDIGANTGELFF	TGCGCCAGCAGTGATATAGGAGCGAACACCGGGGAGCTGTTTTTT
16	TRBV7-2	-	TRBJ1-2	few	CASSLAWGHQIYGYTF	TGTGCCAGCAGCTTAGCTTGGGGACACCAAATTTATGGCTACACCTTC
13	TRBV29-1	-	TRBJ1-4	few	CSVVGRGGEKLFF	TGCAGCGTTGTGGGTCGGGGTGGTGAAAAACTGTTTTTT
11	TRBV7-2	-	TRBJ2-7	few	CASSSRFEQYF	TGTGCCAGCAGTTCCAGGTTTGAGCAGTACTTC
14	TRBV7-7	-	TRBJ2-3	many	CASSLGSSTDTQYF	TGTGCCAGCAGCTTAGGTTCTAGCACAGATACGCAGTATTTT
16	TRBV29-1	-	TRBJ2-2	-	CSVEGVVGLNTGELFF	TGCAGCGTTGAGGGAGTGGTCGGACTAAACACCGGGGAGCTGTTTTTT
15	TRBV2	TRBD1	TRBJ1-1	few	CATGGTVGRYTEAFF	TGTGCCACTGGAGGGACAGTGGGAAGGTACACTGAAGCTTTCTTT
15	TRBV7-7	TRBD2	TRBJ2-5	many	CASSLGGGGQETQYF	TGTGCTAGCAGCCTGGGCGGCGGGGGGCAAGAGACCCAGTACTTC
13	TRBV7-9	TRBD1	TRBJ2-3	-	CASSWTGLDTQYF	TGTGCCAGCAGCTGGACAGGGCTAGATACGCAGTATTTT
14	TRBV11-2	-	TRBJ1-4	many	CASSPRQWNEKLFF	TGTGCCAGCAGCCCTAGGCAGTGGAATGAAAAACTGTTTTTT
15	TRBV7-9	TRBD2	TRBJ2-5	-	CASSLAGGPEETQYF	TGTGCCAGTTCTCTAGCGGGGGGGCCCGAAGAGACCCAGTACTTC
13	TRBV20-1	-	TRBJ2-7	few	CSAREGGSYEQYF	TGCAGTGCTAGGGAAGGGGGATCCTACGAGCAGTACTTC
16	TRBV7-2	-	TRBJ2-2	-	CASSLVGGAATGELFF	TGTGCCAGCAGCTTAGTGGGGGGGGCGGCCACCGGGGAGCTGTTTTTT
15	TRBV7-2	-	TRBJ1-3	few	CASSFMAGSGNTIYF	TGTGCCAGCAGCTTCATGGCGGGTTCTGGAAACACCATATATTTT
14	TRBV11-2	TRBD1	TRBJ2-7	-	CASSPRTGYHEQYF	TGTGCCAGCAGCCCGCGGACAGGGTACCACGAGCAGTACTTC
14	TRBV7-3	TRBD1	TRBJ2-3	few	CASSLDRWSDTQYF	TGTGCCAGCAGCCTGGACAGGTGGTCGGATACGCAGTATTTT
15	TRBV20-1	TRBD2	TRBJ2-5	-	CSAYPPAGGRETQYF	TGCAGTGCCTATCCACCAGCGGGGGGCCGAGAGACCCAGTACTTC
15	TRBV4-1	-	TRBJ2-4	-	CASSHLTETKNIQYF	TGCGCCAGCAGCCACTTGACAGAGACCAAAAACATTCAGTACTTC
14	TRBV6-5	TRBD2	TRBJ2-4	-	CASSYVSGGNIQYF	TGTGCCAGCAGTTACGTTAGCGGGGGAAACATTCAGTACTTC
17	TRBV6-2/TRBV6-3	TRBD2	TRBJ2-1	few	CASSSHRTSGGTNEQFF	TGTGCCAGCAGCTCACACCGGACTAGCGGGGGGACCAATGAGCAGTTCTTC
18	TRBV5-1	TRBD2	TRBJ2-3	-	CASSPGGLAGGLTDTQYF	TGCGCCAGCAGCCCAGGGGGACTAGCGGGGGGACTCACAGATACGCAGTATTTT
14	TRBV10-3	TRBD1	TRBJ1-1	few	CATGQGAMNTEAFF	TGTGCCACGGGACAGGGTGCTATGAACACTGAAGCTTTCTTT
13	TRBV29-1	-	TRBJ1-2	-	CSVGSTGIYGYTF	TGCAGCGTAGGGTCCACAGGAATCTATGGCTACACCTTC
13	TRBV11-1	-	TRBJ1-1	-	CASSRGGSTEAFF	TGTGCCAGCAGCAGAGGGGGAAGCACTGAAGCTTTCTTT
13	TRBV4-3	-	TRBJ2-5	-	CASSQVEEETQYF	TGCGCCAGCAGCCAAGTCGAGGAAGAGACCCAGTACTTC
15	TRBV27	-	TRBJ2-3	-	CASSFRGRRTDTQYF	TGTGCCAGCAGTTTTAGGGGCCGCCGGACAGATACGCAGTATTTT
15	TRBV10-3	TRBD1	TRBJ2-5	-	CASGSRTGGQETQYF	TGTGCCAGCGGAAGCCGGACAGGGGGACAAGAGACCCAGTACTTC
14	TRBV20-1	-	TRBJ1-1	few	CSARTAGGNTEAFF	TGCAGTGCTAGGACGGCCGGGGGGAACACTGAAGCTTTCTTT
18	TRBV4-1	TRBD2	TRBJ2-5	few	CASSQANRGTLAGKTQYF	TGCGCCAGCAGCCAAGCCAACCGCGGGACACTAGCGGGAAAGACCCAGTACTTC
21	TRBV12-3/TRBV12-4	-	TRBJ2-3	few	CASSFEAGITLVLPSTDTQYF	TGTGCCAGCAGTTTTGAGGCAGGCATCACCCTTGTGCTACCTAGCACAGATACGCAGTATTTT
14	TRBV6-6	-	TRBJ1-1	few	CASSYSPVNTEAFF	TGTGCCAGCAGTTACTCCCCCGTGAACACTGAAGCTTTCTTT
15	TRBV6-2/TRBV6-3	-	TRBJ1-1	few	CASSYDVRGWTEAFF	TGTGCCAGCAGTTACGATGTAAGGGGCTGGACTGAAGCTTTCTTT
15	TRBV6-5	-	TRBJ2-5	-	CASSYFRDTQRTQYF	TGTGCCAGCAGTTACTTCCGGGACACCCAGAGGACCCAGTACTTC
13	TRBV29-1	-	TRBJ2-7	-	CSVGRDDSYEQYF	TGCAGCGTAGGCCGGGACGACTCCTACGAGCAGTACTTC
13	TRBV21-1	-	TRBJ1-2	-	CASSTLPGSGYTF	TGTGCCAGCAGCACCCTCCCAGGGAGTGGCTACACCTTC